This TCR beta chain was retrieved from a study of CD8 T cells in Susac syndrome. This CDR3 is built from 17 residues. Germline CDR1 reads SGDLS; CDR2 reads YYNGEE. Trimming stripped 0 bases from V and 5 bases from J, with 18 bases between. An amount of RNA that ranged from roughly 0.45 to 1 ug was reverse transcribed with random hexamers. With immunoSEQ multiplex PCR, TCR beta CDR3 was amplified across 54 Vbeta and 13 Jbeta. TCRdb passed the immunoSEQ multiplex PCR reads through MiXCR, listing each CDR3 protein once. The data hold 85,000 to 95,000 distinct CDR3 sequences, with 85% to 95% observed a single time.

The sequence came from a human donor with Susac syndrome. The chain employs TRBV9 and TRBJ2-4; the D gene could be TRBD1 or TRBD2 (5 bases each). Sequenced sample: CD4+ T cells from PBMCs. CDR3 protein: CASSVGTSGALQNIQYF. The CDR3 bases are TGTGCCAGCAGCGTAGGGACATCCGGGGCCCTCCAAAACATTCAGTACTTC.